What follows are 6 T cell receptor beta chains derived from one specimen sequenced in a study of OX40 agonist ivuxolimab in advanced cancers. Data came from immunoSEQ multiplex PCR; TCRdb stores just in-frame clones and leaves some out. This table has roughly 49,000 clones, under 90% appearing once. Sequenced material: CD4+ or CD8+ T cells sorted from blood, taken in a trial of the OX40 agonist ivuxolimab. Receptors were obtained from an adult with an advanced solid tumor such as melanoma, head and neck, liver or kidney cancer.

The table lists this clone with a count of one. The chain has TRBV2 and TRBJ1-5; 7 bases match TRBD1. This CDR3 region has 13 residues. Germline trimming cut 7 bases from V and 4 bases from J; bases unmatched to any gene: 4. The germline CDR1 and CDR2 sequences are SNHLY and FYNNEI. The CDR3 region is CASTGTENQPQHF. The CDR3 coding sequence is TGTGCCAGCACCGGGACAGAGAATCAGCCCCAGCATTTT.

The rearrangement uses TRBV6-4 and TRBJ2-1; 12 bases fit TRBD2. Trimming cost V 2 bases and J 16 bases; bases outside gene matches: 15. CDR3 size: 16 residues. Per germline, CDR1 MRHNA and CDR2 SNTAGT. The CDR3 spells CASSDGGPTSGSPFFF. CDR3 nucleotide sequence: TGTGCCAGCAGTGACGGGGGTCCGACTAGCGGGAGTCCGTTTTTCTTC.

This chain links TRBV10-1 with TRBJ2-7; D ambiguous. There are 16 residues in the CDR3. The ends were cut back, 2 bases at V and 5 bases at J, with 19 bases in the middle. Germline assignment: CDR1 WNHNN and CDR2 SYGVQD (reference sequence). The DNA of the CDR3 is TGCGCCAGCAGTGAGAGGGATGGAAATGAAGTCCACGAGCAGTACTTC. This gives the protein CASSERDGNEVHEQYF.

This clone was seen just once. The V gene is TRBV19, the J gene TRBJ2-2; D not certain. This CDR3 contains 11 residues. In germline, CDR1 is LNHDA, CDR2 SQIVND (reference sequence). V shed 6 bases and J shed 7 bases, with 6 bases lying between them. This chain's CDR3 is CASRTGGELFF. The CDR3 DNA reads TGTGCCAGTAGAACGGGCGGGGAGCTGTTTTTT.

V and J are TRBV21-1 and TRBJ1-4; the D segment call TRBD1 is taken from the table without a DNA check. TRBV21-1 is an annotated pseudogene. This CDR3 has 15 amino acids. DNA for the CDR3: TGTGCCAGCAGGCCTCAGACAACAACTAATGAAAAACTGTTTTTT. As protein: CASRPQTTTNEKLFF.

V is TRBV6-9 and J is TRBJ1-2; D gene uncertain. There are 14 residues in the CDR3. From germline, CDR1 is MNHGY and CDR2 SVAAGI. V was trimmed by 6 bases and J by 0 bases, leaving 11 bases between them. The CDR3 is CASSRDNTNYGYTF. DNA for the CDR3: TGTGCCAGCAGCAGAGACAATACTAACTATGGCTACACCTTC.